The 8 T cell receptor beta chains below were found in one sample sequenced in a study of tumor and adjacent non-tumor tissue in lung cancer. A modified ARM-PCR protocol with three rounds of nested PCR amplified TCRbeta. TCRdb fed the multiplex PCR reads into MiXCR, producing one record per CDR3 protein. The sample includes 50,000 to 70,000 distinct CDR3 sequences, 61% of them seen just once. This sample's RNA came from whole unsorted tissue. This non-tumor lung sample came from over 3 cm beyond the tumor edge. The sequencing input was distant non-tumor lung tissue. The receptors come from a man between 65 and 79 years old with non-small cell lung cancer.

The rearrangement joins TRBV10-3 to TRBJ2-7, with 8 bases that match TRBD2. After removal of 3 bases from V and 4 bases from J, the junction contained 5 bases not matched to a gene. CDR1 is ENHRY and CDR2 is SYGVKD in the germline V gene. The CDR3 runs 14 residues. The CDR3 DNA is TGTGCCATCAGTGACCTAGGACTAGCATACGAGCAGTACTTC. Amino acid sequence: CAISDLGLAYEQYF.

The rearrangement uses TRBV2 and TRBJ1-1; D uncertain. V lost 4 bases to trimming and J lost 4 bases, with 7 bases between them. Per the germline V gene, CDR1 is SNHLY and CDR2 is FYNNEI. The CDR3 sequence is 12 residues long. The CDR3 nucleotides are TGTGCCAGCAGTGCCGGGTTCACTGAAGCTTTCTTT. This encodes CASSAGFTEAFF.

Concerning this clonotype: Being one base from a much bigger clone, this may be a read error. This chain joins TRBV14 and TRBJ2-1, with a possible D match to TRBD1 (5 bases). Trimming shortened V by 5 bases and J by 6 bases, and 17 bases separated the two germline ends. The CDR3 is 15 amino acids. The V gene's germline CDR1 is SGHDN and CDR2 FVKESK. CDR3 DNA: TGTGCCAGCAGCTCACCCGACAGCTACTGCAATGAGCAGTTCTTC. Its protein product is CASSSPDSYCNEQFF.

About this clonotype: A single base separates this from a much larger clone, so it may be a read error. The chain recombines TRBV5-4 with TRBJ1-3; D is possibly TRBD1 (6 bases). Germline assignment: CDR1 SGHNT and CDR2 YYREEE (reference sequence). The CDR3 consists of 16 residues. CDR3 coding DNA: TGTGCCAGCAGCTTTGGACAGACCGGCTCTGGAGACACCATATATTTT. Its translation: CASSFGQTGSGDTIYF.

With regard to this clonotype: The junction does not match germline at one end; this may be a read error. V and J are TRBV11-2 and TRBJ2-2; perhaps TRBD1 as D (7 bases). This CDR3 comprises 13 residues. Germline CDR1 SGHAT, CDR2 FQNNGV. The CDR3 nucleotides are TGTGCCAGGAGTCCACAGGGGACTGGGGAGCTGTTCTTT. This gives the protein CARSPQGTGELFF.

In its sample, this clonotype was seen a few times. The gene calls are TRBV5-1 and TRBJ2-5; D is unresolved. Germline V CDR1 and CDR2: SGHRS, YFSETQ. CDR3 length: 13 residues. The V gene lost 2 bases and the J gene lost 1 base, with 6 bases spanning the gap. The CDR3 region is CASSFGPQETQYF. In nucleotides, the CDR3 is TGCGCCAGCAGCTTCGGCCCCCAAGAGACCCAGTACTTC.

Only a few counts were recorded for this clonotype. The genes are TRBV5-1 and TRBJ1-6; the D is unclear. V was clipped by 5 bases and J by 7 bases, with 10 bases between them. Per the germline V gene, CDR1 is SGHRS and CDR2 is YFSETQ. There are 13 residues in the CDR3. Here the CDR3 DNA reads TGCGCCAGCAGGCCCGGGGTGAATTCACCCCTCCACTTT. Its translation is CASRPGVNSPLHF.

This CDR3 is CASSYHRNSPLHF. The CDR3 DNA sequence: TGTGCCAGCAGTTATCACCGAAATTCACCCCTCCACTTT. This chain connects TRBV6-5 to TRBJ1-6; unclear D gene. V was clipped by 3 bases and J by 7 bases, with 7 bases between them. The CDR3 contains 13 residues. Germline V gene data show CDR1 as MNHEY and CDR2 as SVGAGI.